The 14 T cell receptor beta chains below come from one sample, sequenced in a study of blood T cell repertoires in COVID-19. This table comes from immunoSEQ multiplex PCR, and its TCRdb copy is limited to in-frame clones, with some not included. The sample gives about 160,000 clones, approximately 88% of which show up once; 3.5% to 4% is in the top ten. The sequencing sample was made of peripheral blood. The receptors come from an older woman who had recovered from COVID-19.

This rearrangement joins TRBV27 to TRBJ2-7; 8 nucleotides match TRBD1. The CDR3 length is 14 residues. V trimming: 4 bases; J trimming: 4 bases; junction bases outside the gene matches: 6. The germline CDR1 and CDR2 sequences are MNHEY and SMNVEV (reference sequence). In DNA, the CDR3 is TGTGCCAGCAGTTCCTCAGGGGGCTGGTACGAGCAGTACTTC. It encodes CASSSSGGWYEQYF.

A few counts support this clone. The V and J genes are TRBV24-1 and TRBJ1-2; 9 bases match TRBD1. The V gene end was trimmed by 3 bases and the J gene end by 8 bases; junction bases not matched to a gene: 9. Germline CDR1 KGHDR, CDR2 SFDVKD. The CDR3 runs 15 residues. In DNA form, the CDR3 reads TGTGCCACCAGTGATAGGGACAGGGAGTCTTGGGGCTACACCTTC. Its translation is CATSDRDRESWGYTF.

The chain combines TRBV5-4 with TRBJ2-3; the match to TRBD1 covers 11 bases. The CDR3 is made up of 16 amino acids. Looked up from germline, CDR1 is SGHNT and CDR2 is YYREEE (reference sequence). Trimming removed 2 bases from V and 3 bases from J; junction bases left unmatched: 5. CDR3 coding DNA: TGTGCCAGCAGCTTAGGGACAGGGGGAGAGACAGATACGCAGTATTTT. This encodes CASSLGTGGETDTQYF. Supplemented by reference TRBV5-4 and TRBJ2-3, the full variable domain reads ETGVTQSPTHLIKTRGQQVTLRCSSQSGHNTVSWYQQALGQGPQFIFQYYREEENGRGNFPPRFSGLQFPNYSSELNVNALELDDSALYLCASSLGTGGETDTQYFGPGTRLTVL.

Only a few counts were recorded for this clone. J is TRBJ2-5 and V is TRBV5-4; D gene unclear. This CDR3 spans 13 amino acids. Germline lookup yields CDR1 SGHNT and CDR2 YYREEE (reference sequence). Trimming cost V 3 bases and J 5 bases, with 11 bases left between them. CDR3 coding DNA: TGTGCCAGCAGCTACTATAGTGGGGAGACCCAGTACTTC. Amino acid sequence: CASSYYSGETQYF.

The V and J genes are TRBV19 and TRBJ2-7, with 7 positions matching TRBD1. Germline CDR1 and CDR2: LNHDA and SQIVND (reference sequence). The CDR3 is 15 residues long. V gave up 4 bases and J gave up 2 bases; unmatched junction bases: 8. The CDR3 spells CASSRGTVRAYEQYF. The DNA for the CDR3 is TGTGCCAGTAGTAGAGGGACAGTAAGGGCCTACGAGCAGTACTTC.

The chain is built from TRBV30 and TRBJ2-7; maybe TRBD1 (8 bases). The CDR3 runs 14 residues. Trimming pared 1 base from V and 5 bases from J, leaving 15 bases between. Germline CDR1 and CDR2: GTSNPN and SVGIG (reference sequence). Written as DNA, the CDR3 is TGTGCCTGGAGTGGGACAGGGCTAGCGGACGAGCAGTACTTC. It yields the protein CAWSGTGLADEQYF.

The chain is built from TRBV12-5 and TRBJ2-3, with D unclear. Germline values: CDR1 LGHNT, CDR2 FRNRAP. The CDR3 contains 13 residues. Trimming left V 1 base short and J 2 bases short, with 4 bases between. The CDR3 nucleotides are TGTGCTAGTGGTTTGGGTCTCACAGATACGCAGTATTTT. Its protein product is CASGLGLTDTQYF.

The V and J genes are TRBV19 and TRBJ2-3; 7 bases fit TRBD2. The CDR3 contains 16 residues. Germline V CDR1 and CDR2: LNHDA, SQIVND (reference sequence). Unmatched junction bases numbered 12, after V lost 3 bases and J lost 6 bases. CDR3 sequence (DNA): TGTGCCAGTAGTATCCTCACTAGCGCTCGACAGGATACGCAGTATTTT. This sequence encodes CASSILTSARQDTQYF.

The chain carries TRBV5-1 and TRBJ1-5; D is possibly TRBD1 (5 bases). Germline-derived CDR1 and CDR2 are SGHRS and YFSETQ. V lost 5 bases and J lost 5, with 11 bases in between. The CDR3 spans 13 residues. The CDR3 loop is CASRGEGDQPQHF. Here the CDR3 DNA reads TGCGCCAGCAGAGGAGAAGGGGATCAGCCCCAGCATTTT.

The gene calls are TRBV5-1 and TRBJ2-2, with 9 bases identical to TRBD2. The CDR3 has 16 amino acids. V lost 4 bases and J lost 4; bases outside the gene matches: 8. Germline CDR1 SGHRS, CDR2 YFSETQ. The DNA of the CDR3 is TGCGCCAGCAGCCCGCCTGCGGGGGGGGCCACCGGGGAGCTGTTTTTT. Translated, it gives CASSPPAGGATGELFF.

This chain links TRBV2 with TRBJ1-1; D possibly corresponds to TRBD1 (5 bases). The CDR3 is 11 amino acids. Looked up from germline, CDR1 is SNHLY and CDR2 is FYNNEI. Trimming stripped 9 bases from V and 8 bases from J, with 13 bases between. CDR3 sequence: CASRNDREAFF. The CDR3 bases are TGTGCCAGTAGAAACGACAGAGAAGCTTTCTTT.

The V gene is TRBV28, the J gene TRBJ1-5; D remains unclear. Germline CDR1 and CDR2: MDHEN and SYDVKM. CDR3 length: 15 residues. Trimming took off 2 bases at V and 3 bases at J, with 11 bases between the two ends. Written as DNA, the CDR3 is TGTGCCAGCAGTTTACGGAGGGTGGACAATCAGCCCCAGCATTTT. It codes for CASSLRRVDNQPQHF.

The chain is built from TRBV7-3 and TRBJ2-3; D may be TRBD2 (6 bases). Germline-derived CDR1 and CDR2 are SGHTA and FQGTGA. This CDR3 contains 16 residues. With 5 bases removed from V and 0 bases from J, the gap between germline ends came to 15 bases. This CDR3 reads CASSPRGLPSTDTQYF. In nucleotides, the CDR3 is TGTGCCAGCAGCCCCCGGGGACTTCCTAGCACAGATACGCAGTATTTT.

CDR3 amino acids: CASSEWVGTGKNEQFF. The CDR3, as DNA: TGTGCCAGCAGTGAATGGGTGGGGACAGGGAAAAATGAGCAGTTCTTC. This sequence joins TRBV6-1 and TRBJ2-1; 9 nucleotides line up with TRBD1. V lost 2 bases to trimming and J lost 7 bases; unmatched junction nucleotides: 9. The germline CDR1 and CDR2 sequences are MNHNS and SASEGT. CDR3 length: 16 residues.